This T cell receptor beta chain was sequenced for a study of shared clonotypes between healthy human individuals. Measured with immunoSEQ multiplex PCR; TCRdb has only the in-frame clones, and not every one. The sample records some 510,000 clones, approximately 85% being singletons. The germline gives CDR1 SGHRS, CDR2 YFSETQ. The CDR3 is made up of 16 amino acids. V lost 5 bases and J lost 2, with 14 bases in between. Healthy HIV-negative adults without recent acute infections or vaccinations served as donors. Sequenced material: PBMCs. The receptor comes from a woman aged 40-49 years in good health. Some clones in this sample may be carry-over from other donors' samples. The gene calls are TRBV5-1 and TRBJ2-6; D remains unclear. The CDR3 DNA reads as TGCGCCAGCAGAGAAGGATCAGCCGCTGGGGCCAACGTCCTGACTTTC. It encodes CASREGSAAGANVLTF.